A single sample gave rise to the 12 T cell receptor beta chains below, sequenced in a study of blood T cell repertoires in COVID-19. Data came from immunoSEQ multiplex PCR; TCRdb stores just in-frame clones and leaves some out. The top ten hold about 1.7% of the sample, which has some 390,000 clones, roughly 89% seen once. Sequenced material: PBMCs or T cells enriched from blood (not recorded which). The receptors here all came from a woman aged 30 to 39 who had recovered from COVID-19.

The chain links TRBV23-1 to TRBJ1-2; a weak D match, TRBD1 (5 bases). TRBV23-1 is annotated as an ORF whose role is uncertain. This CDR3 is 15 amino acids long. V lost 0 bases to trimming and J lost 3 bases, with 11 bases between them. CDR3 amino acids: CASSQSVREDYGYTF. For the CDR3, the DNA is TGCGCCAGCAGTCAATCGGTCAGGGAGGACTATGGCTACACCTTC.

The rearrangement uses TRBV12-3 or TRBV12-4 and TRBJ1-2; the D is unclear. The length of the CDR3 is 13 residues. The V gene lost 2 bases and the J gene lost 6 bases, with 10 bases spanning the gap. CDR3 in amino acids: CASSLLGGHGYTF. CDR3 coding DNA: TGTGCCAGCAGTTTATTGGGCGGGCATGGCTACACCTTC.

The chain carries TRBV6-5 and TRBJ2-5; 8 bases fit TRBD2. From germline, CDR1 is MNHEY and CDR2 SVGAGI. This CDR3 is 15 amino acids long. J gave up 4 bases and V 7 bases, and 11 bases lay outside the gene matches. In DNA form, the CDR3 reads TGTGCCAGCACTCGAAGCGGGGGTTCAGGAGAGACCCAGTACTTC. Amino acid sequence: CASTRSGGSGETQYF.

The V and J genes are TRBV5-1 and TRBJ1-6; D is undetermined. The CDR3 has 13 amino acids. Trimming pared 0 bases from V and 7 bases from J, leaving 5 bases between. Germline assignment: CDR1 SGHRS and CDR2 YFSETQ. CDR3 protein: CASSLGGNSPLHF. The CDR3 DNA reads TGCGCCAGCAGCTTGGGAGGAAATTCACCCCTCCACTTT.

This sequence joins TRBV28 and TRBJ2-5; a possible D gene is TRBD2 (6 bases). The CDR3 spans 16 residues. The germline CDR1 and CDR2 sequences are MDHEN and SYDVKM. V was cut by 5 bases and J by 5 bases, with 21 bases left in between. The CDR3 reads CASSPGQPGAGETQYF. For the CDR3, the DNA is TGTGCCAGCAGTCCCGGGCAACCGGGAGCCGGGGAGACCCAGTACTTC.

The chain combines TRBV27 with TRBJ1-2, with 11 positions matching TRBD1. With 7 bases clipped from V and 5 bases from J, the junction kept 15 bases outside the gene matches. CDR1 and CDR2 (germline): MNHEY, SMNVEV (reference sequence). This CDR3 region has 17 residues. CDR3 residues: CASTPSGQGAFLYGYTF. The CDR3 DNA reads as TGTGCCAGCACTCCTTCTGGACAGGGGGCGTTTTTGTATGGCTACACCTTC.

The rearrangement links TRBV18 to TRBJ1-3; a weak D match, TRBD1 (6 bases). In germline, CDR1 is KGHSH, CDR2 LQKENI. V was shortened by 5 bases and J by 4 bases, with 12 bases between the two germline ends. The length of the CDR3 is 14 residues. In nucleotides, the CDR3 is TGTGCCAGCTCATCTCAGGGGTCAGGAAACACCATATATTTT. This translates into CASSSQGSGNTIYF.

J is TRBJ1-5 and V is TRBV15; 8 nucleotides line up with TRBD1. Looked up from germline, CDR1 is LNHNV and CDR2 is YYDKDF (reference sequence). This CDR3 contains 15 residues. V lost 3 bases, J lost 7 bases, and 8 bases stayed unmatched. The chain's CDR3 is CATSREQGEGQPQHF. In DNA form, the CDR3 reads TGTGCCACCAGCAGGGAACAGGGGGAAGGCCAGCCCCAGCATTTT.

This chain uses TRBV30 with TRBJ1-1; TRBD1 matches 7 bases. CDR3 length: 12 residues. Looked up from germline, CDR1 is GTSNPN and CDR2 is SVGIG (reference sequence). The ends lost 6 bases at V and 9 bases at J; junction bases unmatched: 10. The CDR3, as DNA: TGTGCCTGCCGAACAGGGGCCCTAAAAGCTTTCTTT. Protein product: CACRTGALKAFF.

CDR3 loop: CASSPVGQGHEQYF. Here the CDR3 DNA reads TGTGCCAGCAGTCCCGTGGGACAGGGACACGAGCAGTACTTC. This sequence joins TRBV27 and TRBJ2-7, with 9 bases fitting TRBD1. With V trimmed by 5 bases and J by 5 bases, 7 bases remained unmatched. Germline values: CDR1 MNHEY, CDR2 SMNVEV (reference sequence). The CDR3 sequence is 14 residues long.

The chain joins TRBV28 to TRBJ1-1; unclear D gene. Germline CDR1 is MDHEN and CDR2 is SYDVKM. This CDR3 is 13 amino acids long. Trimming took off 2 bases at V and 6 bases at J, with 10 bases between the two ends. The CDR3, as DNA: TGTGCCAGCAGTTTACGTGCCCTAGCTGAAGCTTTCTTT. Translating it yields CASSLRALAEAFF.

This chain links TRBV20-1 with TRBJ2-1; 8 bases are shared with TRBD2. From germline, CDR1 is DFQATT and CDR2 SNEGSKA (reference sequence). V lost 3 bases to trimming and J lost 2 bases; unmatched junction nucleotides: 6. The CDR3 sequence is 15 residues long. CDR3 nucleotide sequence: TGCAGTGCTAGTCCCACTAGCGGAGCCTACAATGAGCAGTTCTTC. It yields the protein CSASPTSGAYNEQFF.